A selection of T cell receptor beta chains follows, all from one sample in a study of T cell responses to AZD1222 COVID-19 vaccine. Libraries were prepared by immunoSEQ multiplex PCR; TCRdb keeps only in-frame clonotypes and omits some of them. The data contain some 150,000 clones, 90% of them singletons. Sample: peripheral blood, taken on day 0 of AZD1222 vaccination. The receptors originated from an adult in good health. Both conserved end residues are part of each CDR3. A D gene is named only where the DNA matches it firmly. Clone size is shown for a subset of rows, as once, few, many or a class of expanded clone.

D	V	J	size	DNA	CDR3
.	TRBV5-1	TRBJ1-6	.	TGCGCCAGCAGCTTGGAACCGAGCGCCTATAATTCACCCCTCCACTTT	CASSLEPSAYNSPLHF
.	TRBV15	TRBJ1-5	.	TGTGCCACCAGCAGAGATCATGAATCGCGGGGGCCTTATAGCAATCAGCCCCAGCATTTT	CATSRDHESRGPYSNQPQHF
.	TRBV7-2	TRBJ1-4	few	TGTGCCAGCAGCTTAGGGGGTGAAAAACTGTTTTTT	CASSLGGEKLFF
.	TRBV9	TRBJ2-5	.	TGTGCCAGCAGCGCTATCACGGGACTCACGGGGGAGACCCAGTACTTC	CASSAITGLTGETQYF
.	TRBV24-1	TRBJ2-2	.	TGTGCCACCAGTGATTACCGGGACAAGAACACCGGGGAGCTGTTTTTT	CATSDYRDKNTGELFF
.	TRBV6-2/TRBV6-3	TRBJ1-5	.	TGTGCCAGCAGTCCCTTTTCGGGCAATCAGCCCCAGCATTTT	CASSPFSGNQPQHF
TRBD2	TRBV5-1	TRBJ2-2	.	TGCGCCAGCAGCATTACTAGCGGGGAGCCTAACGCGGGGGAGCTGTTTTTT	CASSITSGEPNAGELFF
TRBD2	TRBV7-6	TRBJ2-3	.	TGTGCCAGCAGCCCACTAGCGGGAGGCGCAGATACGCAGTATTTT	CASSPLAGGADTQYF
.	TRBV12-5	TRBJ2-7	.	TGTGCTAGTGGTTGGGGAGACTACGAGCAGTACTTC	CASGWGDYEQYF
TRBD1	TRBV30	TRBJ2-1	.	TGTGCCTGCACAGGGGGCAATGAGCAGTTCTTC	CACTGGNEQFF
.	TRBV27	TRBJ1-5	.	TGTGCCAGCAGTCTGGGGTCCGGGGGGGTTCAGCCCCAGCATTTT	CASSLGSGGVQPQHF
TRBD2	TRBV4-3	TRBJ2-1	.	TGCGCCAGCAGCCAAGATTCTGGACTAGCGGGAGGGCCCGACAATGAGCAGTTCTTC	CASSQDSGLAGGPDNEQFF
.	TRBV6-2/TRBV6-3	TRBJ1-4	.	TGTGCCAGCAGTTACCCTCCCCCGGGAGGCTGGGAAAAACTGTTTTTT	CASSYPPPGGWEKLFF
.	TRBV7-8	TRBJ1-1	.	TGTGCCAGCAGCTCACACAGGAAGAACACTGAAGCTTTCTTT	CASSSHRKNTEAFF
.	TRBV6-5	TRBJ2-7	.	TGTGCCAGCAGTTACTCGAATTATGGGTTTTCAGAGCAGTACTTC	CASSYSNYGFSEQYF